The next 3 T cell receptor beta chains were all read from a single sample in a study of tumor and adjacent non-tumor tissue in lung cancer. TCRbeta libraries were built with three rounds of nested PCR, modified from ARM-PCR. One entry per CDR3 protein, called by TCRdb with MiXCR from the multiplex PCR reads. The sample has approximately 90,000 distinct CDR3 sequences; around two thirds are singletons. No cell sorting was done before RNA was extracted from the tissue. The sample taken for sequencing was lung tumor tissue. Every receptor here comes from a man between 70 and 80 years old with non-small cell lung cancer.

On this clonotype itself: At one end, the junction sequence differs from germline, possibly due to a read error. The gene calls are TRBV29-1 and TRBJ2-7; no clear D. Germline CDR1 is SQVTM and CDR2 is ANQGSEA. There are 14 residues in the CDR3. As DNA, the CDR3 is TGCAGTGTTGACATTTTAGGGAATAGCAACGAGCAGTACTTC. Translating gives CSVDILGNSNEQYF.

Regarding this clonotype: The conserved phenylalanine or tryptophan normally closing the CDR3 is absent here, so this likely arose from a read error. The rearrangement uses TRBV11-2 and TRBJ2-2, with D uncertain. The CDR3 sequence is 13 residues long. CDR1 is SGHAT, CDR2 FQNNGV, per germline. Here the CDR3 DNA reads TGTGCCAGCGGCTTAAAAGGAACCGGGGAGCTGTTTTGT. Encoded protein: CASGLKGTGELFC.

For this clonotype: This likely comes from a read error, as the CDR3 has no conserved phenylalanine or tryptophan at its end. The V and J genes are TRBV29-1 and TRBJ2-5, with D maybe TRBD2 (5 bases). The CDR3 is 13 residues long. The germline V gene has CDR1 SQVTM and CDR2 ANQGSEA. The CDR3 spells CSVEGRGMETQYL. The CDR3 region has the DNA TGTAGCGTTGAAGGAAGAGGCATGGAGACCCAGTACCTC.